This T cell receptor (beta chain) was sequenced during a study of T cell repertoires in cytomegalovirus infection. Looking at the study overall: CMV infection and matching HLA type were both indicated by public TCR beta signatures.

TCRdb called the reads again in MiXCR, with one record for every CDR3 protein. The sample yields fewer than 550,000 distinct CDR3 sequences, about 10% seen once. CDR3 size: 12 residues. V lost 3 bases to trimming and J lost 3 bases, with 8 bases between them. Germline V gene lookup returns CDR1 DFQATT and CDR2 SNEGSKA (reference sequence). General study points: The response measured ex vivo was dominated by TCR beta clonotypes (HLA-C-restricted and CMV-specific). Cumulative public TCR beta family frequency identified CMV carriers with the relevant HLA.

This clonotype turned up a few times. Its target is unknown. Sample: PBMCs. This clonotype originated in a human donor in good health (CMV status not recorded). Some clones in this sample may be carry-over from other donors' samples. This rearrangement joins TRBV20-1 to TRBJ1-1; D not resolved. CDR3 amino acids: CSASREYTEAFF. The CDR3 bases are TGCAGTGCTAGTCGGGAGTACACTGAAGCTTTCTTT.